This TCR beta chain was captured by sequencing in a study of blood T cell repertoires in COVID-19. Overall study context: T cells, B-cell-depleted T cells, or PBMCs provided the cDNA or gDNA that served as material.

Per the original data handling: From reference gene primer amplification, estimates of nucleated cell counts were derived. Sequencing used immunoSEQ multiplex PCR; TCRdb keeps in-frame clones, though not all of them. That table furnishes V, J and clone size, whereas the DNA furnished D and trimming. The sample has fewer than 400,000 clones; about 92% are singletons. Germline assignment: CDR1 LNHNV and CDR2 YYDKDF (reference sequence). The CDR3 loop spans 17 amino acids. Germline trimming cut 0 bases from V and 10 bases from J; bases unmatched to any gene: 11. Enrollees, about 18 to 89 years old, lived in approximately 25 US areas.

The source of this sequence is a woman aged 25 to 45 who had recovered from COVID-19. The sample taken for sequencing was PBMCs or T cells enriched from blood (not recorded which). The chain combines TRBV15 with TRBJ1-6, with TRBD1 matching 8 bases. CDR3 nucleotides: TGTGCCACCAGCAGAGATTTCCCTGGACAGGGTGGATCACCCCTCCACTTT. Its translation: CATSRDFPGQGGSPLHF.